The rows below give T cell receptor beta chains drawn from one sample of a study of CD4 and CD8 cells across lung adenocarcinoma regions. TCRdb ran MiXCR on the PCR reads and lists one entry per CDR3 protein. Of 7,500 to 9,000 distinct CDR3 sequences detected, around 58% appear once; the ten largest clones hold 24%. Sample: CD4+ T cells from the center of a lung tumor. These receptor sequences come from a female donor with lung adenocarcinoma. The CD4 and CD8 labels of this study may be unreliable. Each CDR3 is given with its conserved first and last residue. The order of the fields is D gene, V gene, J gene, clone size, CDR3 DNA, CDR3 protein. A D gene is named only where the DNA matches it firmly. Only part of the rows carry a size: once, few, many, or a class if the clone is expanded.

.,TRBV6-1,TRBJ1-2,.,TGTGCCAGCAATGAGGGGAACTATGGCTACACCTTC,CASNEGNYGYTF
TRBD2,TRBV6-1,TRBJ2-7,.,TGTGCCACAGAAACCGGGACTAGCTACGAGCAGTACTTC,CATETGTSYEQYF
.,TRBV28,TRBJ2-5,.,TGTGCCAGCAGTTTAATTGCGGAAGGGCAGGCCCAGTACTTC,CASSLIAEGQAQYF
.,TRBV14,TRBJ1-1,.,TGTGCCAGCAGCCAAGGATCGGGCCCGAACACTGAAGCTTTCTTT,CASSQGSGPNTEAFF
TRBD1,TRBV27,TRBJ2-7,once,TGTGCCAGCAGTCCAGGGACAGGGTTAGGGGGCGAGCAGTACTTC,CASSPGTGLGGEQYF
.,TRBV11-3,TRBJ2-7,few,TGTGCCAGCAGCTTCGGTCGTCTTCCGGGCAGGGCGCTCCCTGGCGAGCAGTACTTC,CASSFGRLPGRALPGEQYF
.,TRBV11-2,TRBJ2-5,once,TGTGCCAGCAGCCCTAGGGGGGAGACCCAGTACTTC,CASSPRGETQYF
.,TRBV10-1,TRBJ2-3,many,TGCGCCAGCAGTGAGGCAGGGACAGATACGCAGTATTTT,CASSEAGTDTQYF
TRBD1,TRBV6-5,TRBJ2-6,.,TGTGCCAGCAGTTGGCGGTCCTCAGGGGGCAACGTCCAGACTTTC,CASSWRSSGGNVQTF
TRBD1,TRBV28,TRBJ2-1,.,TGTGCCAGCAGCTCCGGGACAGGGGACTTCTACAATGAGCAGTTCTTC,CASSSGTGDFYNEQFF
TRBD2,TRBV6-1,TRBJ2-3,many,TGTGCCAGCAGTGGGACGCTAGCGGATATAAACACAGATACGCAGTATTTT,CASSGTLADINTDTQYF
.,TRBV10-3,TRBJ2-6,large,TGTGCCTTCCTATCTGGACAGTCTGGGGCCAACGTCCTGACTTTC,CAFLSGQSGANVLTF
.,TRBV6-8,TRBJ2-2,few,TGTGCCAGCAGTTACTCGCGTTGGTCTTACGTAAACACCGGGGAGCTGTTTTTT,CASSYSRWSYVNTGELFF
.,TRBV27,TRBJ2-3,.,TGTGCCAGCGGGTGCCTAGTGGGCGGAGACCAAGATACCCAGTACTTT,CASGCLVGGDQDTQYF
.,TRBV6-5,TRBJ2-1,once,TGTGCCAGCAGTTACGCCGGCCTACTCTACAATGAGCAGTTCTTC,CASSYAGLLYNEQFF
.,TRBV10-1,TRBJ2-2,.,TGCGCCAGCAGGAACACCGGGGAGCTGTTTTTT,CASRNTGELFF
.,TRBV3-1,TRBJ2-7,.,TGTGCCAGCAGCCTCCGGACCTACGAGCAGTACTTC,CASSLRTYEQYF
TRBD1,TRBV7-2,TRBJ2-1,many,TGTGCCAGCATTCTAGAACCGGGACAGGGGCACAATGGTGAGTTCTTC,CASILEPGQGHNGEFF
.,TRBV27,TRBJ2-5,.,TGTGCCAGCGGGGGGCGCCTGGGCGGAGGCACAGAGACCCAGTACTTC,CASGGRLGGGTETQYF
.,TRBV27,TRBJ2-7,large,TGTGCCAGCAGCTCCCAAAGCGGCTACGAGCAGTACTTC,CASSSQSGYEQYF
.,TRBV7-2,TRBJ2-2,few,TGTGCCAGCAGCTTAAGGGAACCCGGGGAGCTGTTTTTT,CASSLREPGELFF
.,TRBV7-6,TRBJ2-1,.,TGTGCCAGCAGCTTACTTCTGGGTGAGCAGTTCTTC,CASSLLLGEQFF
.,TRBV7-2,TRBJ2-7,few,TGTGCCAGCAGCTTAGGGGCCCCAGGGGGGGGCTACGAGCAGTACTTC,CASSLGAPGGGYEQYF
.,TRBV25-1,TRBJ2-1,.,TGTGCCTCTAGGAGCTCCTACAATGAGCAGTTCTTC,CASRSSYNEQFF
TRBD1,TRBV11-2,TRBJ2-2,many,TGTGCCAGCAGCTTTGGGACAGGGCTTATAACCGGGGAGCTGTTTTTT,CASSFGTGLITGELFF
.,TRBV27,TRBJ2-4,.,TGTGCCAGCACCATCGGCGGCGGGGACGAAAACATTCAGTACTTC,CASTIGGGDENIQYF
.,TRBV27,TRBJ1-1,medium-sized,TGTGCCAGCAGTTTTGCAGGGCAGCCGAACACTGAAGCTTTCTTT,CASSFAGQPNTEAFF
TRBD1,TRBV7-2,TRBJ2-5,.,TGTGCCAGCACGGGGAGAGGGGGCCGTGACACAGAGACCCAGTACTTC,CASTGRGGRDTETQYF
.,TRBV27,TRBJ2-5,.,TGTGCCGGGGGGAGAGGCCAAGAGACGCAGTACTTC,CAGGRGQETQYF
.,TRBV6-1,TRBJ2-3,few,TGTGCCAGCAGTGAATACCATCTCGCGAGTTCAGATACGCAGTATTTT,CASSEYHLASSDTQYF
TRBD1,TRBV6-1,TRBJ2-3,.,TGTGCCAGCAGTGCTGGGACAGCGAACACCGGGAAGCAGTATTTT,CASSAGTANTGKQYF